The present T cell receptor (beta chain) was sequenced within a study of blood T cell repertoires in COVID-19. This CDR3 is built from 12 residues. Germline V gives CDR1 SNHLY, CDR2 FYNNEI. J gave up 8 bases and V 4 bases, and 4 bases lay outside the gene matches. The method was immunoSEQ multiplex PCR; TCRdb's version includes in-frame clones alone and lacks a portion of them. This table holds about 180,000 clones, approximately 77% found once. Source material: PBMCs or T cells enriched from blood (not recorded which). The rearrangement joins TRBV2 to TRBJ1-1; 7 bases line up with TRBD1. The sequence was collected from a man aged 55 to 69 who had recovered from COVID-19. CDR3 loop: CASSGDSPEAFF. The CDR3 DNA sequence: TGTGCCAGCAGTGGGGACAGCCCCGAAGCTTTCTTT.